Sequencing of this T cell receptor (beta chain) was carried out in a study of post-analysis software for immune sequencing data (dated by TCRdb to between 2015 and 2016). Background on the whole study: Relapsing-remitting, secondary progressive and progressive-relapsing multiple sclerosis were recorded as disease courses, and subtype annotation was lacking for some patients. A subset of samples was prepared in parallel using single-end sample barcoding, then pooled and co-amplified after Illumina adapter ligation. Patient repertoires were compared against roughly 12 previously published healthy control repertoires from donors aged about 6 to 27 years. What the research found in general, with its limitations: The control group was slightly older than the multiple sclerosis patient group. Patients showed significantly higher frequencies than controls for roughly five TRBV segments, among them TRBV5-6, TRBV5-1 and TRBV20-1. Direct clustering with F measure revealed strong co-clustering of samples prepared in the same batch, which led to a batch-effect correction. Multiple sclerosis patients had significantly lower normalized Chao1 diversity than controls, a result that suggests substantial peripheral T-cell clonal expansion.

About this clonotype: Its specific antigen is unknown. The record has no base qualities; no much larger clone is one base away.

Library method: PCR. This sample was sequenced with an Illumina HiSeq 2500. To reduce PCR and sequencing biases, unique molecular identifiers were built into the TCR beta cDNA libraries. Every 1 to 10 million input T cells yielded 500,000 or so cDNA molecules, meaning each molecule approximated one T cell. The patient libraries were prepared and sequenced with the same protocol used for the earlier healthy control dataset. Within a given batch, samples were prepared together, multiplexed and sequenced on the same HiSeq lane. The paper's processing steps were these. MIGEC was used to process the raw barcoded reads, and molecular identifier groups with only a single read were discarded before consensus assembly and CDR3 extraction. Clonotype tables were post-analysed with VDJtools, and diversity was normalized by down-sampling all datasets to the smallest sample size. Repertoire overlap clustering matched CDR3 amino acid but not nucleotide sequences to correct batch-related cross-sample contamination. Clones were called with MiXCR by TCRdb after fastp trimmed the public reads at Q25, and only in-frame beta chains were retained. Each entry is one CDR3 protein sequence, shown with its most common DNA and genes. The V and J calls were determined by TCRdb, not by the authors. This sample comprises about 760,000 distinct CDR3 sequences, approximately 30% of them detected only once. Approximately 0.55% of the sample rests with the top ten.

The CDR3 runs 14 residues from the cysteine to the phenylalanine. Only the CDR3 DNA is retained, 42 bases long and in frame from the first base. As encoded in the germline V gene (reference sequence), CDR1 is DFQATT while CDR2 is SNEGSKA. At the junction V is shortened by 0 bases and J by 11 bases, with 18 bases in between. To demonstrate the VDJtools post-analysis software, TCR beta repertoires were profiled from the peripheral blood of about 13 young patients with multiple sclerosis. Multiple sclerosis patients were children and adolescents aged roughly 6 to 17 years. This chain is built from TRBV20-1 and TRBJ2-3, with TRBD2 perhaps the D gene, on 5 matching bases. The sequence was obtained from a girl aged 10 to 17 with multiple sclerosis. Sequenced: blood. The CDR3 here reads CSARDQRRGWRQYF. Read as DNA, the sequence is TGCAGTGCTAGAGATCAAAGACGAGGGTGGAGGCAGTATTTT.